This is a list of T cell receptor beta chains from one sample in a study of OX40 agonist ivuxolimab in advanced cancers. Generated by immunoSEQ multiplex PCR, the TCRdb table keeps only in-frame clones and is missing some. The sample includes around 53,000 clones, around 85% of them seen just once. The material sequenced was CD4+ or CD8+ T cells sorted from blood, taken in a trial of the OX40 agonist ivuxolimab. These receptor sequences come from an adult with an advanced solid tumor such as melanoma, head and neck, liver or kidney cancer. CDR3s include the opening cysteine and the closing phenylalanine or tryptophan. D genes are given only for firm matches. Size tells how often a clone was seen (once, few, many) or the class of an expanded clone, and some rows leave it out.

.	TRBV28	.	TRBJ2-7	CASSLGRVLYEQYF	TGTGCCAGCAGTTTAGGCAGGGTTCTCTACGAGCAGTACTTC
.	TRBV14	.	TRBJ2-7	CASSDSPYEQYF	TGTGCCAGCAGCGACAGCCCCTACGAGCAGTACTTC
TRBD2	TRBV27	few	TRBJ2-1	CASSTWTSGGVYNEQFF	TGTGCCAGCAGTACGTGGACTAGCGGGGGGGTCTACAATGAGCAGTTCTTC
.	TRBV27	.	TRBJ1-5	CASSLTGPNQPQHF	TGTGCCAGCAGTTTGACGGGCCCCAATCAGCCCCAGCATTTT
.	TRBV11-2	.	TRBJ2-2	CASSPEGSGELFF	TGTGCCAGCAGCCCAGAGGGTTCCGGGGAGCTGTTTTTT
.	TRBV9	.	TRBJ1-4	CASSVGRNEKLFF	TGTGCCAGCAGCGTTGGTCGGAATGAAAAACTGTTTTTT
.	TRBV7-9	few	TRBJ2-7	CASSLGREQYF	TGTGCCAGCAGCTTGGGGCGCGAGCAGTACTTC
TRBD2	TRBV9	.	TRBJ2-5	CASSMSGGLKETQYF	TGTGCCAGCAGCATGAGCGGGGGTCTAAAAGAGACCCAGTACTTC
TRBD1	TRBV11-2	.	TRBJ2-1	CASSLWGQGPTYNEQFF	TGTGCCAGCAGCTTATGGGGACAGGGGCCCACCTACAATGAGCAGTTCTTC
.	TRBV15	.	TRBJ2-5	CATSRDRGPIQETQYF	TGTGCCACCAGCAGAGATCGCGGGCCGATCCAAGAGACCCAGTACTTC
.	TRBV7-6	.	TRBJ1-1	CASSRGLGTEAFF	TGTGCCAGCAGTCGAGGTTTGGGCACTGAAGCTTTCTTT
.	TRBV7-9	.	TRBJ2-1	CASSPRLSSYNEQFF	TGTGCCAGCAGCCCCCGATTAAGCTCCTACAATGAGCAGTTCTTC
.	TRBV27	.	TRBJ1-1	CASSLVGGTEAFF	TGTGCCAGCAGTTTAGTTGGGGGCACTGAAGCTTTCTTT
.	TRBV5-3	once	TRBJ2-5	CARSLSDSQETQYF	TGTGCCAGAAGCTTGAGTGACAGCCAAGAGACCCAGTACTTC
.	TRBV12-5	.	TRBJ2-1	CASRLESYNEQFF	TGTGCTAGCCGCCTAGAGTCGTACAATGAGCAGTTCTTC
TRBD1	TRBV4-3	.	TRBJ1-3	CASSQDRTGAGNTIYF	TGCGCCAGCAGCCAAGATCGGACAGGGGCTGGAAACACCATATATTTT